This TCR beta chain was sequenced for a study of blood T cell repertoires in COVID-19 (dated by TCRdb to about 2020). Study-level background: Samples from collaborators originated in the United States, Italy and Spain and spanned both the acute and convalescent phases of COVID-19. The material from the prospective study consisted of cDNA or gDNA derived from T cells, B-cell-depleted T cells, or PBMCs. Subjects who had been exposed to COVID-19, were actively infected with it, or had recovered from it provided the deeply sampled blood TCRbeta repertoires that made up the dataset. The repertoires were released in a freely available public database intended as a resource for research on the immune response to SARS-CoV-2. Samples came from the ongoing ImmuneRACE study (first 160 participants) plus 1,254 subjects from 6 global collaborators. The sample metadata nearly always contained a de-identified subject ID, COVID-19 status, age in years and sex. HLA class I and class II types, where available, came from metadata supplied by the sample provider rather than from assay-based typing.

Each collaborating institution followed its own protocols to collect whole blood in K2EDTA tubes. For TCRbeta analysis, collaborators shipped samples in one of three forms: frozen whole blood, isolated PBMCs, or DNA extracted from either of those sample types. V drops 4 bases and J drops 3 bases, leaving 9 bases in between. Measured from the cysteine to the phenylalanine, the CDR3 is 13 residues long. Only the CDR3 DNA stays, 39 bases, in frame from base 1. CDR1 and CDR2 were assigned from the germline V gene as SGHDT and YYEEEE. TCRbeta CDR3 regions were amplified from genomic DNA using the immunoSEQ Assay, a bias-controlled multiplex PCR. The authors' analysis ran thus. Within the assay, amplification of reference gene primers was used to estimate how many nucleated cells each sample contained. To quantify the absolute abundance of each unique TCRbeta CDR3 rearrangement, sequence reads were collapsed and filtered. For each sample, productive Simpson clonality was calculated by taking the square root of Simpson's diversity index across productive rearrangements. TCRdb obtained this table from immuneACCESS and retained in-frame rearrangements with V and J assigned. These tables miss some clones; where compared with another copy, unresolved V genes account for less than half of the shortfall, and the remainder is unexplained. That table furnishes V, J and clone size, whereas the DNA furnished D and trimming. This sample is represented by approximately 280,000 clones; roughly 91% of them were singletons. About 5% of the sample is taken by the ten largest.

The paper as a whole reports these results and caveats: How much clinical and demographic metadata was included differed by source and by participant, and the metadata was provided uncurated.

As for this clone: Its antigen specificity is not known. The input lacks base qualities; no much larger clone sits a single base away.

The source is a middle-aged man with acute or convalescent COVID-19. The chain employs TRBV5-6 and TRBJ2-3; possibly the D gene is TRBD2, per 6 matching bases. The sequencing sample was made of peripheral blood. CDR3 reads: CASSRLETDTQYF. The sequenced DNA is TGTGCCAGCAGCCGACTAGAAACAGATACGCAGTATTTT.